Listed below are T cell receptor beta chains from one sample, sequenced in a study of cytomegalovirus exposure and HLA in healthy donors. Here immunoSEQ multiplex PCR was the method, and the copy in TCRdb shows in-frame clones only, minus some. Of 75,000 to 100,000 clones listed, 60% to 80% are singletons. The specimen was PBMCs. Receptors were obtained from a female donor in good health and CMV-seronegative. The CDR3 runs from the conserved cysteine through the conserved F or W. The order of the fields is clone size, V gene, D gene, J gene, CDR3 DNA, CDR3 protein. D genes are given only for firm matches. The size entry is marked missing in some rows and otherwise reads once, few, many or a size class.

NA,TRBV5-1,NA,TRBJ2-7,TGCGCCAGCAGCACTACCTACGAGCAGTACTTC,CASSTTYEQYF
NA,TRBV21-1,NA,TRBJ2-3,TGTGCCAGCAGCAAAGCGCCCCACATTTGCGGGTCTACAGATACGCAGTATTTT,CASSKAPHICGSTDTQYF
NA,TRBV10-2,NA,TRBJ2-5,TGCGCCAGCGGCGCCGGGGAAGAGACCCAGTACTTC,CASGAGEETQYF
few,TRBV28,NA,TRBJ1-2,TGTGCCAGCAGTTCTCCCTATGGCTACACCTTC,CASSSPYGYTF
NA,TRBV18,TRBD1,TRBJ2-3,TGTGCCAGCCAGGGGGCGCGAGGGGGCACAGATACGCAGTATTTT,CASQGARGGTDTQYF
NA,TRBV27,NA,TRBJ1-1,TGTGCCAGCAGTCCTTACACAGGGCAGAACACTGAAGCTTTCTTT,CASSPYTGQNTEAFF
NA,TRBV10-2,TRBD1,TRBJ2-1,TGCGCCAGCAGTGAGTCCCTGGGACAGGGTTCCTACAATGAGCAGTTCTTC,CASSESLGQGSYNEQFF
NA,TRBV13,TRBD2,TRBJ2-7,TGTGCCAGCAGCCCTCGTCCTAGCGGGAATGAGCAGTACTTC,CASSPRPSGNEQYF
NA,TRBV5-8,TRBD2,TRBJ2-2,TGTGCCAGCAGACCCAGACTAGCATCAAACGCGAACACCGGGGAGCTGTTTTTT,CASRPRLASNANTGELFF
NA,TRBV15,NA,TRBJ2-2,TGTGCCACATCTTGGCGGTTGAACACCGGGGAGCTGTTTTTT,CATSWRLNTGELFF
NA,TRBV2,TRBD1,TRBJ2-2,TGTGCCAGCAGCCCGGGACAGGGGTTTACGACCGGGGAGCTGTTTTTT,CASSPGQGFTTGELFF
NA,TRBV5-1,NA,TRBJ2-3,TGCGCCAGCAGCTTGGCTTCTAGCGGCACAGATACGCAGTATTTT,CASSLASSGTDTQYF
few,TRBV7-8,TRBD2,TRBJ2-5,TGTGCCAGCAGCCGACTAGCGGGAGAGACCCAGTACTTC,CASSRLAGETQYF
few,TRBV4-1,TRBD2,TRBJ2-1,TGCGCCAGCAGCCCCATGACTAGCGGGATGGGAGATGAGCAGTTCTTC,CASSPMTSGMGDEQFF
few,TRBV2,TRBD2,TRBJ2-5,TGTGCCAGCAGTGGGGGGGGTGGAGAGACCCAGTACTTC,CASSGGGGETQYF